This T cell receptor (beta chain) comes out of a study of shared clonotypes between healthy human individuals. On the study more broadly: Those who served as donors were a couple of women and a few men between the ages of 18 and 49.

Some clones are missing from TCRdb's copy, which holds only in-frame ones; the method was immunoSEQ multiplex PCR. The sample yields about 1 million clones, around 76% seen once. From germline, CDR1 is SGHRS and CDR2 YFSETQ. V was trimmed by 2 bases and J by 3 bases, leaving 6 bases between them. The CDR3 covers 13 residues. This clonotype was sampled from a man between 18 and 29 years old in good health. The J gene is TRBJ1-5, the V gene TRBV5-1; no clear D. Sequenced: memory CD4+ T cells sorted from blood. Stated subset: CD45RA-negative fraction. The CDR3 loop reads CASSFQPNQPQHF. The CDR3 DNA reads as TGCGCCAGCAGCTTCCAGCCCAATCAGCCCCAGCATTTT.